This record looks at one TCR beta chain sequence and its context. Its cognate antigen is unknown. The data were obtained in a study of blood T cells in healthy people across ages. The overall study: Template switching recovered approximately one barcoded beta molecule for every two T cells.

Through a sample-barcoded 5' primer and a J-beta primer mix, a second PCR was run for 7 to 11 cycles. Each sample yielded at least 3 million CDR3-containing paired-end reads. TCRdb used MiXCR to reprocess the 5' RACE reads, holding one entry per CDR3 protein. The sample carries 700,000 to 850,000 distinct CDR3 sequences, 36% recorded once. Study observations and caveats: No conclusive comparison of naive versus antigen-experienced cells was possible with unsorted PBMCs. Considered underestimates were the diversity estimates obtained from one million T cells.

The CDR3 is made up of 16 amino acids. CDR1 and CDR2 (germline): MNHNY, SVGAGI (reference sequence). V lost 5 bases and J lost 4, with 20 bases in between. The receptor was derived from a man aged 18 to 29 in good health. What was sequenced was blood. The chain is built from TRBV6-6 and TRBJ1-2; the D gene is possibly TRBD1 (6 bases). Written as DNA, the CDR3 is TGTGCCAGCAGTCAGGTGGGGGGCGCGCCGGGCTATGGCTACACCTTC. Translating it yields CASSQVGGAPGYGYTF.